Presented here are 14 T cell receptor beta chains from one specimen sequenced in a study of HIV-infected patients and healthy controls. The repertoire came from unfractionated whole blood and reflected all unsorted peripheral T cells. Reverse transcription used around 500 ng RNA and constant-region primers for alpha and beta. Separate chain-specific third strand synthesis with multiplexing indices produced the alpha and beta libraries. TCRdb redid the calling of the 5' RACE reads with MiXCR, one entry per CDR3 protein. The table has 18,000 or so distinct CDR3 sequences, more than 10% seen once. Source material: blood. The receptors derive from an adult in good health.

Within the sample, this clonotype is medium-sized. The chain carries TRBV7-3 and TRBJ2-2; D tentatively reads TRBD1 or TRBD2 (5 bases each). Per the germline V gene, CDR1 is SGHTA and CDR2 is FQGTGA. The V end was cut by 5 bases, the J end by 8 bases, with 24 bases between. CDR3 length: 17 residues. The CDR3 sequence is CASSATGTILSWGELFF. CDR3 nucleotide sequence: TGTGCCAGCAGCGCGACCGGGACGATACTCTCCTGGGGGGAGCTGTTTTTT.

This clonotype was seen more than once but under ten times. The rearrangement joins TRBV7-2 to TRBJ1-4, with D unclear. CDR3 size: 15 residues. Trimming removed 2 bases from V and 13 bases from J, with 20 bases in between. Germline CDR1 SGHTA, CDR2 FQGNSA. CDR3 sequence reads: CASSLHTLPGEGLFF. The CDR3 DNA sequence: TGTGCCAGCAGCTTACACACCCTGCCCGGGGAAGGACTGTTTTTT.

There are many counts of this clonotype. The J gene is TRBJ1-5, the V gene TRBV19, with D possibly TRBD1 on 5 matching bases. CDR3 length: 14 residues. V was pared by 4 bases and J by 3 bases, with 10 bases between. Germline V gene lookup returns CDR1 LNHDA and CDR2 SQIVND (reference sequence). This chain's CDR3 is CASSTRQTNQPQHF. The CDR3 DNA reads TGTGCCAGTAGTACCCGACAGACCAATCAGCCCCAGCATTTT.

By sample fraction, this clonotype is medium-sized. The V gene is TRBV30, the J gene TRBJ2-3, with 9 bases aligning to TRBD2. CDR3 length equals 16 residues. CDR1 is GTSNPN and CDR2 is SVGIG in the germline V gene (reference sequence). V was clipped by 4 bases and J by 2 bases; unmatched bases: 10. In nucleotides, the CDR3 is TGTGCCTGGATGAGGCCTAGCGGGGCCTACACAGATACGCAGTATTTT. This sequence encodes CAWMRPSGAYTDTQYF. Complete variable domain (other parts from reference TRBV30 and TRBJ2-3): SQTIHQWPATLVQPVGSPLSLECTVEGTSNPNLYWYRQAAGRGLQLLFYSVGIGQISSEVPQNLSASRPQDRQFILSSKKLLLSDSGFYLCAWMRPSGAYTDTQYFGPGTRLTVL.

The chain links TRBV6-5 to TRBJ1-5; D is unclear. The germline CDR1 and CDR2 sequences are MNHEY and SVGAGI. This CDR3 comprises 15 residues. Trimming left V 4 bases short and J 0 bases short, with 10 bases between. This CDR3 reads CASSFSEYSNQPQHF. The CDR3 bases are TGTGCCAGCAGTTTTTCAGAATATAGCAATCAGCCCCAGCATTTT.

This rearrangement joins TRBV20-1 to TRBJ1-4, with no clear D. Trimming stripped 5 bases from V and 0 bases from J, with 10 bases between. This CDR3 has 14 amino acids. Germline assignment: CDR1 DFQATT and CDR2 SNEGSKA (reference sequence). CDR3 in DNA: TGCAGTGCTGACGACGGTGCAACTAATGAAAAACTGTTTTTT. It encodes CSADDGATNEKLFF.

The table lists this clonotype with many counts. The V call is TRBV7-9, the J call TRBJ1-2; TRBD1 matches at 8 bases. The CDR3 spans 13 residues. The V and J ends lost 3 bases and 6 bases, in that order; junction bases with no gene match: 3. Per the germline V gene, CDR1 is SEHNR and CDR2 is FQNEAQ (reference sequence). The CDR3: CASSFDRGNGYTF. The CDR3 coding sequence is TGTGCCAGCAGCTTTGACAGGGGAAATGGCTACACCTTC.

The CDR3 spells CASSWGAGQINYGYTF. Written as DNA, the CDR3 is TGTGCCAGCAGCTGGGGAGCGGGACAGATTAACTATGGCTACACCTTC. This chain links TRBV5-6 with TRBJ1-2; 7 nucleotides align to TRBD1. V was clipped by 3 bases and J by 1 base; unmatched bases: 9. CDR1 and CDR2 from the germline V gene are SGHDT and YYEEEE. This CDR3 region has 16 residues.

V is TRBV7-9 and J is TRBJ2-4; 9 nucleotides match TRBD1. The CDR3 is 11 residues long. The germline CDR1 and CDR2 sequences are SEHNR and FQNEAQ (reference sequence). V was clipped by 5 bases and J by 16 bases; unmatched bases: 6. This CDR3 reads CASSPGDRVYF. The CDR3 DNA is TGTGCCAGCAGCCCCGGGGACAGGGTTTACTTC.

V is TRBV18 and J is TRBJ2-7, with 7 positions matching TRBD1. The CDR3 is 13 amino acids. In germline, CDR1 is KGHSH, CDR2 LQKENI. The trim removed 3 bases at V and 4 bases at J, leaving 3 bases unmatched. Here the CDR3 reads CASSPGTAYEQYF. CDR3 sequence (DNA): TGTGCCAGCTCACCCGGGACAGCATACGAGCAGTACTTC.

This clonotype was picked up many times. This chain joins TRBV29-1 and TRBJ2-5; tentatively, D is TRBD2 (6 bases). Trimming left V 8 bases short and J 7 bases short, with 20 bases between. Germline assignment: CDR1 SQVTM and CDR2 ANQGSEA. The CDR3 covers 13 residues. The CDR3 nucleotides read TGCAGCACCCGGGACGTTGCGGGGTTGACCCAGTACTTC. It yields the protein CSTRDVAGLTQYF.

This clonotype occurred many times. V gene TRBV18 combines with J gene TRBJ2-1; TRBD1 is a possible D gene (5 bases). The CDR3 has 13 residues. Trimming cost V 8 bases and J 6 bases, with 14 bases left between them. In germline, CDR1 is KGHSH, CDR2 LQKENI. The CDR3 DNA is TGTGCCAGCCAGGGTCGGCCCAGCAATGAGCAGTTCTTC. Amino acid sequence: CASQGRPSNEQFF. The full variable domain, rest sourced from reference TRBV18 and TRBJ2-1, is NAGVMQNPRHLVRRRGQEARLRCSPMKGHSHVYWYRQLPEEGLKFMVYLQKENIIDESGMPKERFSAEFPKEGPSILRIQQVVRGDSAAYFCASQGRPSNEQFFGPGTRLTVL.

V is TRBV5-4 and J is TRBJ1-5; D is possibly TRBD1 (5 bases). CDR3 length: 17 amino acids. Germline V gene sequence: CDR1 SGHNT, CDR2 YYREEE (reference sequence). V lost 0 bases and J 0 bases, leaving 13 bases between the germline ends. The DNA of the CDR3 is TGTGCCAGCAGCTTGGATCGAATCAGGGTTAGCAATCAGCCCCAGCATTTT. This gives the protein CASSLDRIRVSNQPQHF.

This clonotype came up many times. The chain is built from TRBV4-1 and TRBJ2-3; D could derive from TRBD1 or TRBD2 (5 bases each). V was cut by 1 base and J by 6 bases, with 8 bases left in between. The V gene's germline CDR1 is MGHRA and CDR2 YSYEKL. The CDR3 spans 13 residues. The CDR3 reads CASSQGGVDTQYF. The CDR3 DNA reads as TGCGCCAGCAGCCAAGGAGGGGTTGATACGCAGTATTTT.